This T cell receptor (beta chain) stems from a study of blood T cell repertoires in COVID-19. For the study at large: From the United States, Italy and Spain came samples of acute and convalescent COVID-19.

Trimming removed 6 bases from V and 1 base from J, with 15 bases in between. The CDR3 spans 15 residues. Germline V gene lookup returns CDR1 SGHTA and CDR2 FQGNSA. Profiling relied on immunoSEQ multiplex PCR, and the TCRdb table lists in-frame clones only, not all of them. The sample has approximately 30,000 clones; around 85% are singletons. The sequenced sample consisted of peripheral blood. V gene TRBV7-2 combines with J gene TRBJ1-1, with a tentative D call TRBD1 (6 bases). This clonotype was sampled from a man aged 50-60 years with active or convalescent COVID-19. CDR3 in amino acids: CASSRTVESNTEAFF. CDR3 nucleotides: TGTGCCAGCAGTCGGACAGTAGAGTCGAACACTGAAGCTTTCTTT.